This entry lists 27 T cell receptor beta chains sequenced from one sample in a study of T-cell reconstitution after alpha-beta-depleted transplantation in children. It was with unique molecular identifiers that the TCRbeta library was prepared. TCRdb used MiXCR to reprocess the PCR reads, holding one entry per CDR3 protein. The sample contains roughly 610,000 distinct CDR3 sequences, 8% to 11% of which appear only once. The specimen comprised PBMCs from the stem cell graft donor, sampled from the stem cell graft. The source of these receptors is a human donor who donated a stem cell graft to a child with acute myeloid leukemia.

The V and J genes are TRBV6-5 and TRBJ2-7, with TRBD2 matching over 8 bases. The germline V gene encodes CDR1 MNHEY and CDR2 SVGAGI. J was trimmed by 0 bases and V by 4 bases; bases with no gene match: 8. The CDR3 loop spans 16 amino acids. The CDR3 DNA is TGTGCCAGCAGTTCACGACAGCGGGGGAGCTCCTACGAGCAGTACTTC. Protein sequence: CASSSRQRGSSYEQYF.

The chain recombines TRBV6-5 with TRBJ1-2; D possibly corresponds to TRBD1 (6 bases). Germline V gene data show CDR1 as MNHEY and CDR2 as SVGAGI. The CDR3 has 15 residues. V was trimmed by 0 bases and J by 6 bases, leaving 14 bases between them. The CDR3 is CASSYSGRGANGYTF. The CDR3 DNA reads TGTGCCAGCAGTTACTCGGGCAGGGGAGCTAATGGCTACACCTTC.

This clonotype was recorded many times. The rearrangement joins TRBV6-5 to TRBJ2-1; 8 nucleotides line up with TRBD2. This CDR3 region has 15 residues. J was trimmed by 6 bases and V by 2 bases; bases with no gene match: 6. CDR1 and CDR2 (germline): MNHEY, SVGAGI. Written as DNA, the CDR3 is TGTGCCAGCAGTTACAGAGCGGGAGTTCGCAATGAGCAGTTCTTC. Translation: CASSYRAGVRNEQFF.

This clonotype was picked up a small number of times. The gene calls are TRBV20-1 and TRBJ2-5; 8 bases are shared with TRBD2. The CDR3 has 15 residues. With 6 bases clipped from V and 0 bases from J, the junction kept 9 bases outside the gene matches. Germline assignment: CDR1 DFQATT and CDR2 SNEGSKA (reference sequence). This CDR3 reads CSAPVAGGYQETQYF. The CDR3 DNA reads as TGCAGTGCCCCCGTCGCGGGAGGATACCAAGAGACCCAGTACTTC.

In this sample, this clonotype turned up many times. The chain couples TRBV7-2 to TRBJ2-1, with D possibly matching TRBD2 (7 bases). This CDR3 has 15 amino acids. V shed 5 bases and J shed 0 bases, with 11 bases lying between them. CDR1 and CDR2 from the germline V gene are SGHTA and FQGNSA. The CDR3 loop reads CASSRGAGSYNEQFF. The CDR3 nucleotides are TGTGCCAGCAGCCGGGGGGCCGGCTCCTACAATGAGCAGTTCTTC. Variable domain in full (rest from reference TRBV7-2 and TRBJ2-1): GAGVSQSPSNKVTEKGKDVELRCDPISGHTALYWYRQSLGQGLEFLIYFQGNSAPDKSGLPSDRFSAERTGGSVSTLTIQRTQQEDSAVYLCASSRGAGSYNEQFFGPGTRLTVL.

This clonotype occurred many times. The genes are TRBV3-1 and TRBJ2-6, with D unresolved. The CDR3 is 15 residues long. V lost 4 bases and J lost 1, with 8 bases in between. The V gene's germline CDR1 is LGHDT and CDR2 YNNKEL (reference sequence). CDR3 DNA: TGTGCCAGCAGCCCTCGGGTGTCTGGGGCCAACGTCCTGACTTTC. This codes for CASSPRVSGANVLTF.

This clonotype was seen at least ten times. This CDR3 is CASRTTGSYEQYF. CDR3 nucleotide sequence: TGTGCCAGCAGGACGACTGGATCCTACGAGCAGTACTTC. The chain has TRBV12-3 or TRBV12-4 and TRBJ2-7; the D is unclear. The V end lost 6 bases, the J end lost 1 base, and 10 bases lay between the germline ends. This CDR3 region has 13 residues.

The V and J genes are TRBV11-2 and TRBJ2-1; 11 bases agree with TRBD2. The V gene end was trimmed by 8 bases and the J gene end by 2 bases; junction bases not matched to a gene: 17. Germline V CDR1 and CDR2: SGHAT, FQNNGV. CDR3 length equals 19 residues. The CDR3 sequence: CASALVGTSGISTYNEQFF. CDR3 DNA sequence: TGTGCCAGCGCTCTCGTGGGGACTAGCGGAATATCAACCTACAATGAGCAGTTCTTC.

The chain is built from TRBV7-9 and TRBJ1-2, with D maybe TRBD1 (5 bases). Trimming stripped 0 bases from V and 6 bases from J, with 8 bases between. This CDR3 is built from 13 residues. Germline V gene sequence: CDR1 SEHNR, CDR2 FQNEAQ (reference sequence). CDR3 region: CASSLAGTNGYTF. CDR3 sequence (DNA): TGTGCCAGCAGCTTAGCGGGGACGAATGGCTACACCTTC.

A few counts support this clonotype. V is TRBV20-1 and J is TRBJ2-7, with D unresolved. Looked up from germline, CDR1 is DFQATT and CDR2 is SNEGSKA (reference sequence). Trimming cost V 2 bases and J 0 bases, with 8 bases left between them. The CDR3 runs 13 residues. The CDR3 loop reads CSARHGISYEQYF. CDR3 coding DNA: TGCAGTGCTAGACACGGTATCTCCTACGAGCAGTACTTC.

The V and J genes are TRBV6-1 and TRBJ2-2; 8 positions match TRBD1. Germline CDR1 MNHNS, CDR2 SASEGT. The CDR3 totals 15 residues. With V trimmed by 6 bases and J by 2 bases, 5 bases remained unmatched. Here the CDR3 reads CASRTDRGNTGELFF. The CDR3 DNA follows: TGTGCCAGCAGAACTGACAGGGGAAACACCGGGGAGCTGTTTTTT.

The sample holds a few counts of this clonotype. The V and J genes are TRBV28 and TRBJ2-2, with 7 nucleotides matching TRBD1. The J segment lost 4 bases and the V segment lost 5 bases, leaving 16 bases of the junction unmatched. Per germline, CDR1 MDHEN and CDR2 SYDVKM. CDR3 length equals 18 residues. This chain's CDR3 is CASSIELKGARITGELFF. The CDR3 DNA reads as TGTGCCAGCAGTATAGAGCTAAAGGGGGCGCGTATCACCGGGGAGCTGTTTTTT. Together with reference TRBV28 and TRBJ2-2, the CDR3 gives the full variable domain: DVKVTQSSRYLVKRTGEKVFLECVQDMDHENMFWYRQDPGLGLRLIYFSYDVKMKEKGDIPEGYSVSREKKERFSLILESASTNQTSMYLCASSIELKGARITGELFFGEGSRLTVL.

This clonotype was seen more than once but under ten times. The J gene is TRBJ2-1, the V gene TRBV27; 9 positions agree with TRBD2. Losses at the gene ends were 5 bases for V and 5 bases for J; bases not matched to a gene: 7. The germline V gene encodes CDR1 MNHEY and CDR2 SMNVEV (reference sequence). This CDR3 has 15 amino acids. The CDR3 loop reads CASSPRLAVDNEQFF. The CDR3 DNA follows: TGTGCCAGCAGTCCCCGACTAGCGGTTGACAATGAGCAGTTCTTC.

This sequence joins TRBV29-1 and TRBJ1-6; D gene unclear. With 4 bases removed from V and 7 bases from J, the gap between germline ends came to 11 bases. The CDR3 runs to 13 residues. CDR1 SQVTM and CDR2 ANQGSEA come from the germline V gene. The CDR3 loop is CSVGASQNSPLHF. The CDR3 region has the DNA TGCAGCGTTGGAGCCAGCCAAAATTCACCCCTCCACTTT.

The J gene is TRBJ2-1, the V gene TRBV29-1; D remains ambiguous. The length of the CDR3 is 12 residues. Germline assignment: CDR1 SQVTM and CDR2 ANQGSEA. Trimming took off 8 bases at V and 3 bases at J, with 11 bases between the two ends. The DNA for the CDR3 is TGCAGCCAAACTGATAACTACAATGAGCAGTTCTTC. It specifies CSQTDNYNEQFF.

This clonotype appeared a few times. V usage is TRBV20-1 and J usage is TRBJ1-3, with no clear D. CDR1 and CDR2 (germline): DFQATT, SNEGSKA (reference sequence). CDR3 size: 14 residues. The V and J ends lost 6 bases and 0 bases respectively, with 12 bases between them. CDR3 in DNA: TGCAGTGCCAGACTTCATAACTCTGGAAACACCATATATTTT. It specifies CSARLHNSGNTIYF.

This clonotype was counted at least ten times. The rearrangement joins TRBV4-2 to TRBJ2-1; TRBD2 aligns across 8 bases. The CDR3 consists of 14 residues. Germline V CDR1 and CDR2: LGHNA, YNFKEQ. Trimming removed 4 bases from V and 6 bases from J; junction bases left unmatched: 5. CDR3 bases: TGTGCCAGCAGCCCCGCGGGGGGATCCAATGAGCAGTTCTTC. Translating it yields CASSPAGGSNEQFF.

The chain couples TRBV27 to TRBJ2-2, with 10 bases fitting TRBD2. Germline V gene sequence: CDR1 MNHEY, CDR2 SMNVEV (reference sequence). The CDR3 spans 19 residues. J gave up 5 bases and V 7 bases, and 19 bases lay outside the gene matches. The chain's CDR3 is CASKLESGRANRWTGELFF. The CDR3 DNA sequence: TGTGCCAGCAAGTTAGAGAGCGGGAGGGCTAACCGGTGGACCGGGGAGCTGTTTTTT.

This clonotype has a single count. The rearrangement links TRBV4-2 to TRBJ2-2, with 8 bases that match TRBD2. Germline trimming cut 2 bases from V and 5 bases from J; bases unmatched to any gene: 10. The CDR3 is 17 residues long. Germline loops: CDR1 LGHNA, CDR2 YNFKEQ. DNA of the CDR3: TGTGCCAGCAGCCAAAAGGGAACGGGAGGGAATACCGGGGAGCTGTTTTTT. Translated, it gives CASSQKGTGGNTGELFF.

The table lists this clonotype with a few counts. The chain couples TRBV7-9 to TRBJ2-7, with D possibly matching TRBD2 (6 bases). Germline V gives CDR1 SEHNR, CDR2 FQNEAQ (reference sequence). The CDR3 covers 16 residues. V was shortened by 5 bases and J by 2 bases, with 19 bases between the two germline ends. This CDR3 reads CASSRTSGTGTYEQYF. The DNA for the CDR3 is TGTGCCAGCAGCCGAACATCCGGGACTGGAACCTACGAGCAGTACTTC.

This clonotype occurred many times. V is TRBV7-8 and J is TRBJ2-2; 13 bases match TRBD2. V lost 4 bases and J lost 7; bases outside the gene matches: 3. This CDR3 spans 15 amino acids. The V gene's germline CDR1 is SGHVS and CDR2 FQNEAQ. In DNA, the CDR3 is TGTGCCAGCAGCTGGACTAGCGGGAGCGTCGGGGAGCTGTTTTTT. Translating it yields CASSWTSGSVGELFF.

The J gene is TRBJ2-2, the V gene TRBV12-3 or TRBV12-4; 7 nucleotides agree with TRBD2. CDR3 length: 15 residues. V lost 5 bases and J lost 4; bases outside the gene matches: 7. The CDR3 region is CASSTGLVGTGELFF. The CDR3 bases are TGTGCCAGCAGTACCGGACTAGTGGGCACCGGGGAGCTGTTTTTT.

This clonotype was recorded a few times. This rearrangement joins TRBV20-1 to TRBJ2-3, with D tentatively TRBD2 (6 bases). Germline values: CDR1 DFQATT, CDR2 SNEGSKA (reference sequence). The ends were cut back, 4 bases at V and 2 bases at J, with 16 bases in the middle. This CDR3 has 15 residues. This CDR3 is CSATRVAANTDTQYF. CDR3 in DNA: TGCAGTGCTACCCGGGTAGCGGCTAACACAGATACGCAGTATTTT.

In its sample, this clonotype was seen many times. The rearrangement joins TRBV6-6 to TRBJ2-1; D is perhaps TRBD1 or TRBD2 (6 bases each). The CDR3 has 12 amino acids. V lost 2 bases, J lost 8 bases, and 7 bases lay in between. Germline-derived CDR1 and CDR2 are MNHNY and SVGAGI (reference sequence). CDR3 sequence (DNA): TGTGCCAGCAGTTACGGGGGGCATGAGCAGTTCTTC. Its translation is CASSYGGHEQFF.

This clonotype showed up just a few times. The V call is TRBV29-1, the J call TRBJ2-2, with D possibly matching TRBD1 (6 bases). The CDR3 loop spans 15 amino acids. Germline loops: CDR1 SQVTM, CDR2 ANQGSEA. With 6 bases removed from V and 7 bases from J, the gap between germline ends came to 21 bases. The CDR3 sequence: CSVRAGSRRGGELFF. DNA of the CDR3: TGCAGCGTCCGGGCTGGCAGCCGCAGGGGCGGGGAGCTGTTTTTT.

This clonotype came up many times. The chain links TRBV7-3 to TRBJ2-3, with D unclear. V gave up 1 base and J gave up 1 base, with 9 bases separating them. This CDR3 has 15 residues. Germline loops: CDR1 SGHTA, CDR2 FQGTGA. The CDR3 loop reads CASSLSNGGTDTQYF. DNA for the CDR3: TGTGCCAGCAGCTTAAGCAACGGAGGCACAGATACGCAGTATTTT.

The rearrangement joins TRBV14 to TRBJ1-1; D call uncertain. The CDR3 is 14 amino acids. V lost 3 bases and J lost 7, with 15 bases in between. Germline values: CDR1 SGHDN, CDR2 FVKESK. Here the CDR3 reads CASSQAPRRGEAFF. CDR3 coding DNA: TGTGCCAGCAGCCAGGCTCCCCGGCGGGGTGAAGCTTTCTTT.